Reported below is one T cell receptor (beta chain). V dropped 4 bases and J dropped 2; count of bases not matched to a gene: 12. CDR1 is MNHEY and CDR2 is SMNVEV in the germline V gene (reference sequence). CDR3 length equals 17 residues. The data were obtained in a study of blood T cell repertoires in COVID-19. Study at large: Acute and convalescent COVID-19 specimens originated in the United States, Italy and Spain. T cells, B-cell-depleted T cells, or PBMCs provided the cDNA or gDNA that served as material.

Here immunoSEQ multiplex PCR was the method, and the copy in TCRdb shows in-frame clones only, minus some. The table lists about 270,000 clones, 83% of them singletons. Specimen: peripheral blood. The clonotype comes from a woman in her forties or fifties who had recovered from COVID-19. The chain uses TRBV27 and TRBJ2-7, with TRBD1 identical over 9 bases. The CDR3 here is CASSSRIPTGGPYEQYF. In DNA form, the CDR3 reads TGTGCCAGCAGTTCGCGGATACCAACAGGGGGCCCCTACGAGCAGTACTTC.